Listed below are T cell receptor beta chains from one sample, sequenced in a study of CD8+CD57+ T cells in acquired aplastic anemia. TCRdb independently ran MiXCR on the reads; one entry per CDR3 protein. The data show about 160,000 distinct CDR3 sequences, with approximately 44% seen just once and approximately 1% held by the top ten. What was sequenced was sorted CD4+, CD8+, or CD8+CD57+ T cells (not recorded which) from PBMCs. The origin of the receptors is a human donor in good health. The CDR3 runs from the conserved cysteine through the conserved F or W. A D gene is named only where the DNA matches it firmly. Not all rows give a size; the values are once, few, many and, for expanded clones, a class.

v_gene: TRBV20-1
j_gene: TRBJ1-5
abundance: many
d_gene: .
CDR3aa: CSAVRGGGAVGSNQPQHF
CDR3nt: TGCAGTGCTGTCAGAGGAGGGGGTGCGGTCGGGTCCAATCAGCCCCAGCATTTT

v_gene: TRBV18
j_gene: TRBJ2-7
abundance: many
d_gene: .
CDR3aa: CASSIGTASYEQYF
CDR3nt: TGTGCCAGCTCAATCGGGACGGCGTCCTACGAGCAGTACTTC

v_gene: TRBV7-2
j_gene: TRBJ1-4
abundance: many
d_gene: TRBD1
CDR3aa: CASSGRGNEKLFF
CDR3nt: TGTGCCAGCAGCGGCAGGGGGAACGAAAAACTGTTTTTT

v_gene: TRBV12-3/TRBV12-4
j_gene: TRBJ2-7
abundance: many
d_gene: .
CDR3aa: CASSTGISGSYEQYF
CDR3nt: TGTGCCAGCAGCACCGGGATCTCGGGCTCCTACGAGCAGTACTTC

v_gene: TRBV5-8
j_gene: TRBJ1-4
abundance: many
d_gene: TRBD1
CDR3aa: CASSSQGLGEKLFF
CDR3nt: TGTGCCAGCAGCTCACAGGGGTTGGGTGAAAAACTGTTTTTT

v_gene: TRBV7-6
j_gene: TRBJ2-2
abundance: .
d_gene: TRBD2
CDR3aa: CASSLATSGSPGELFF
CDR3nt: TGTGCCAGCAGCTTAGCTACTAGCGGGAGTCCCGGGGAGCTGTTTTTT

v_gene: TRBV12-3/TRBV12-4
j_gene: TRBJ1-1
abundance: .
d_gene: .
CDR3aa: CAGRPRGLDTEAFF
CDR3nt: TGTGCCGGCAGGCCCAGGGGCTTGGACACTGAAGCTTTCTTT

v_gene: TRBV3-1
j_gene: TRBJ2-3
abundance: few
d_gene: .
CDR3aa: CASSQVERARGDTQYF
CDR3nt: TGTGCCAGCAGCCAAGTTGAGCGGGCGCGGGGAGATACGCAGTATTTT

v_gene: TRBV7-2
j_gene: TRBJ2-7
abundance: .
d_gene: .
CDR3aa: CASSLFRSSYEQYF
CDR3nt: TGTGCCAGCAGCTTATTCCGAAGCTCCTACGAGCAGTACTTC

v_gene: TRBV10-3
j_gene: TRBJ2-1
abundance: few
d_gene: .
CDR3aa: CAISPPGGRGDEQFF
CDR3nt: TGTGCCATCAGTCCCCCAGGGGGACGGGGGGATGAGCAGTTCTTC

v_gene: TRBV2
j_gene: TRBJ1-5
abundance: .
d_gene: .
CDR3aa: CASSRQVAGSQPQHF
CDR3nt: TGTGCCAGCAGTCGACAGGTGGCGGGGTCTCAGCCCCAGCATTTT

v_gene: TRBV5-1
j_gene: TRBJ2-2
abundance: many
d_gene: .
CDR3aa: CASSSGAREDTGELFF
CDR3nt: TGCGCCAGCAGCAGTGGGGCAAGGGAGGACACCGGGGAGCTGTTTTTT

v_gene: TRBV15
j_gene: TRBJ1-4
abundance: many
d_gene: TRBD1
CDR3aa: CATSASETGLRKLFF
CDR3nt: TGTGCCACCAGCGCCTCGGAGACAGGGCTTAGGAAACTGTTTTTT

v_gene: TRBV12-3/TRBV12-4
j_gene: TRBJ2-2
abundance: .
d_gene: TRBD2
CDR3aa: CASGGGRSGELFF
CDR3nt: TGTGCCAGCGGGGGGGGGAGGTCCGGGGAGCTGTTTTTT

v_gene: TRBV9
j_gene: TRBJ1-1
abundance: many
d_gene: .
CDR3aa: CASSVLGQFSEAFF
CDR3nt: TGTGCCAGCAGCGTACTCGGACAGTTTTCTGAAGCTTTCTTT

v_gene: TRBV24-1
j_gene: TRBJ1-2
abundance: .
d_gene: .
CDR3aa: CATSDPDGGGGYTF
CDR3nt: TGTGCCACCAGTGACCCCGACGGAGGGGGTGGCTACACCTTC

v_gene: TRBV5-1
j_gene: TRBJ2-3
abundance: .
d_gene: .
CDR3aa: CASSSTLAMAQYF
CDR3nt: TGCGCCAGCAGCTCGACTCTAGCAATGGCGCAGTATTTT

v_gene: TRBV7-2
j_gene: TRBJ1-2
abundance: many
d_gene: TRBD1
CDR3aa: CASSLGLDRAAGYTF
CDR3nt: TGTGCCAGCAGCTTGGGATTAGACAGGGCGGCTGGCTACACCTTC

v_gene: TRBV20-1
j_gene: TRBJ2-5
abundance: .
d_gene: TRBD1
CDR3aa: CSAREATGWVETQYF
CDR3nt: TGCAGTGCTAGAGAGGCGACAGGGTGGGTAGAGACCCAGTACTTC

v_gene: TRBV4-2
j_gene: TRBJ1-3
abundance: many
d_gene: .
CDR3aa: CASSGGEGGLVRGNTIYF
CDR3nt: TGTGCCAGCAGCGGAGGGGAGGGAGGCTTGGTCCGTGGAAACACCATATATTTT

v_gene: TRBV2
j_gene: TRBJ2-7
abundance: .
d_gene: .
CDR3aa: CASSESYGDEQYF
CDR3nt: TGTGCCAGCAGTGAATCCTACGGAGACGAGCAGTACTTC

v_gene: TRBV25-1
j_gene: TRBJ2-7
abundance: many
d_gene: .
CDR3aa: CASSKAGTSYEQYF
CDR3nt: TGTGCCAGCAGTAAGGCGGGTACGTCCTACGAGCAGTACTTC

v_gene: TRBV2
j_gene: TRBJ1-6
abundance: many
d_gene: .
CDR3aa: CASIAGDSPLHF
CDR3nt: TGTGCCAGCATTGCAGGAGACTCACCCCTCCACTTT

v_gene: TRBV12-3/TRBV12-4
j_gene: TRBJ2-3
abundance: .
d_gene: .
CDR3aa: CASSSVTDTQCF
CDR3nt: TGTGCCAGCAGCAGCGTCACAGACACGCAGTGTTTT

v_gene: TRBV7-9
j_gene: TRBJ2-7
abundance: .
d_gene: .
CDR3aa: CASSRTLGNEQYF
CDR3nt: TGTGCCAGCAGCCGTACCCTGGGGAACGAGCAGTACTTC

v_gene: TRBV5-5
j_gene: TRBJ2-1
abundance: many
d_gene: .
CDR3aa: CASSTGLARYNEQFF
CDR3nt: TGTGCCAGCAGCACTGGGCTAGCAAGATACAATGAGCAGTTCTTC

v_gene: TRBV7-9
j_gene: TRBJ1-2
abundance: many
d_gene: .
CDR3aa: CASSSGYGYTF
CDR3nt: TGTGCCAGCAGCTCCGGATATGGCTACACCTTC

v_gene: TRBV2
j_gene: TRBJ1-2
abundance: few
d_gene: .
CDR3aa: CASSDSGGKRGYTF
CDR3nt: TGTGCCAGCAGTGATAGCGGTGGGAAACGTGGCTACACCTTC

v_gene: TRBV11-2
j_gene: TRBJ1-5
abundance: many
d_gene: .
CDR3aa: CASSWRGIGAVDQPQHF
CDR3nt: TGTGCCAGCAGCTGGAGGGGGATTGGGGCTGTCGATCAGCCCCAGCATTTT

v_gene: TRBV15
j_gene: TRBJ2-7
abundance: .
d_gene: .
CDR3aa: CATIRKLQPDRSEQYF
CDR3nt: TGTGCCACCATTAGGAAGTTGCAACCCGATCGGTCCGAGCAGTACTTC

v_gene: TRBV6-5
j_gene: TRBJ1-1
abundance: few
d_gene: TRBD1
CDR3aa: CASSFRTGGAFF
CDR3nt: TGTGCCAGCAGTTTCAGGACAGGGGGAGCTTTCTTT

v_gene: TRBV12-3/TRBV12-4
j_gene: TRBJ2-7
abundance: .
d_gene: .
CDR3aa: CASSLEAIYEQYF
CDR3nt: TGTGCCAGCAGTTTGGAAGCGATCTACGAGCAGTACTTC

v_gene: TRBV12-3/TRBV12-4
j_gene: TRBJ2-4
abundance: few
d_gene: .
CDR3aa: CASSLVAHRVDIQYF
CDR3nt: TGTGCCAGCAGTTTAGTAGCCCACAGGGTGGACATTCAGTACTTC

v_gene: TRBV5-1
j_gene: TRBJ2-7
abundance: many
d_gene: .
CDR3aa: CASSLPGLQAFSYEQYF
CDR3nt: TGCGCCAGCAGCTTGCCAGGGTTACAGGCTTTCTCCTACGAGCAGTACTTC

v_gene: TRBV20-1
j_gene: TRBJ2-7
abundance: .
d_gene: TRBD2
CDR3aa: CSARERGTSSPTEQYF
CDR3nt: TGCAGTGCTAGAGAGAGAGGGACTAGCTCCCCTACCGAGCAGTACTTC

v_gene: TRBV2
j_gene: TRBJ1-2
abundance: .
d_gene: .
CDR3aa: CASSEARSYGYTF
CDR3nt: TGTGCCAGCAGTGAAGCACGGAGCTATGGCTACACCTTC

v_gene: TRBV15
j_gene: TRBJ1-2
abundance: .
d_gene: .
CDR3aa: CATSRDRSGYYGYTF
CDR3nt: TGTGCCACCAGCAGAGACAGGTCTGGATACTATGGCTACACCTTC

v_gene: TRBV10-3
j_gene: TRBJ2-7
abundance: .
d_gene: TRBD1
CDR3aa: CAISDGTGVNYEQYF
CDR3nt: TGTGCCATCAGTGACGGGACAGGGGTGAACTACGAGCAGTACTTC

v_gene: TRBV29-1
j_gene: TRBJ1-1
abundance: many
d_gene: .
CDR3aa: CSVGRGNTEAFF
CDR3nt: TGCAGCGTTGGACGGGGGAACACTGAAGCTTTCTTT

v_gene: TRBV20-1
j_gene: TRBJ2-7
abundance: few
d_gene: TRBD2
CDR3aa: CSAIIGRAGEQYF
CDR3nt: TGCAGTGCTATTATAGGGAGGGCGGGCGAGCAGTACTTC

v_gene: TRBV2
j_gene: TRBJ1-4
abundance: many
d_gene: .
CDR3aa: CASRPGQSFNEKLFF
CDR3nt: TGTGCCAGCAGGCCCGGACAGAGTTTTAATGAAAAACTGTTTTTT

v_gene: TRBV5-1
j_gene: TRBJ2-3
abundance: .
d_gene: TRBD1
CDR3aa: CASSLLPGTGADTQYF
CDR3nt: TGCGCCAGCAGCTTACTGCCCGGGACAGGGGCAGATACGCAGTATTTT

v_gene: TRBV29-1
j_gene: TRBJ1-3
abundance: .
d_gene: TRBD1
CDR3aa: CSVGDSNSGNTIYF
CDR3nt: TGCAGCGTGGGGGACAGCAACTCTGGAAACACCATATATTTT

v_gene: TRBV9
j_gene: TRBJ2-2
abundance: many
d_gene: TRBD2
CDR3aa: CASSLRVAGGTGELFF
CDR3nt: TGTGCCAGCAGCCTCAGGGTAGCGGGAGGGACCGGGGAGCTGTTTTTT

v_gene: TRBV28
j_gene: TRBJ2-3
abundance: .
d_gene: .
CDR3aa: CASSSHDTDTQYF
CDR3nt: TGTGCCAGCAGTTCTCATGACACAGATACGCAGTATTTT

v_gene: TRBV7-8
j_gene: TRBJ2-7
abundance: .
d_gene: .
CDR3aa: CASLDREVSYEQYF
CDR3nt: TGTGCCAGCCTCGACCGTGAGGTGTCCTACGAGCAGTACTTC

v_gene: TRBV10-2
j_gene: TRBJ1-1
abundance: .
d_gene: TRBD1
CDR3aa: CASSRGPGTEAFF
CDR3nt: TGCGCCAGCAGCAGGGGGCCTGGCACTGAAGCTTTCTTT

v_gene: TRBV7-9
j_gene: TRBJ2-6
abundance: many
d_gene: .
CDR3aa: CASSARISGANVLTF
CDR3nt: TGTGCCAGCAGCGCTCGCATCTCTGGGGCCAACGTCCTGACTTTC

v_gene: TRBV29-1
j_gene: TRBJ2-1
abundance: few
d_gene: .
CDR3aa: CSVERDRRYEQFF
CDR3nt: TGCAGCGTTGAGCGGGACAGACGCTATGAGCAGTTCTTC

v_gene: TRBV9
j_gene: TRBJ2-3
abundance: many
d_gene: TRBD2
CDR3aa: CASSVLSGSGDTQYF
CDR3nt: TGTGCCAGCAGCGTGCTTAGCGGGAGTGGAGATACGCAGTATTTT

v_gene: TRBV11-2
j_gene: TRBJ2-1
abundance: many
d_gene: TRBD2
CDR3aa: CASSPSLAGFYNEQFF
CDR3nt: TGTGCCAGCAGCCCGAGTCTAGCGGGGTTCTACAATGAGCAGTTCTTC

v_gene: TRBV19
j_gene: TRBJ1-1
abundance: few
d_gene: .
CDR3aa: CASSMKGNTEAFF
CDR3nt: TGTGCCAGTAGTATGAAGGGGAACACTGAAGCTTTCTTT

v_gene: TRBV7-2
j_gene: TRBJ2-3
abundance: .
d_gene: .
CDR3aa: CASNPSTDTQYF
CDR3nt: TGTGCCAGCAACCCTAGCACAGATACGCAGTATTTT